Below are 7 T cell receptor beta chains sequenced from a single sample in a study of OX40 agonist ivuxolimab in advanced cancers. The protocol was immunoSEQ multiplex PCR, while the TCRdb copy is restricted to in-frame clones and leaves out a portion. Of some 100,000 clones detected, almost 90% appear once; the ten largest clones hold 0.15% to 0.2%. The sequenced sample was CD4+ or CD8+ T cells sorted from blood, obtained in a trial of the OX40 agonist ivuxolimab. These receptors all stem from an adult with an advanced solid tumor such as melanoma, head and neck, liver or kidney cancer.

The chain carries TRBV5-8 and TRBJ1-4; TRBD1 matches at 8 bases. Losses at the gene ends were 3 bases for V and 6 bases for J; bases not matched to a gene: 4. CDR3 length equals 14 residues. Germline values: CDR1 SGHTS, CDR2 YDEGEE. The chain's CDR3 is CASSYDRGDEKLFF. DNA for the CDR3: TGTGCCAGCAGCTACGACAGGGGCGATGAAAAACTGTTTTTT. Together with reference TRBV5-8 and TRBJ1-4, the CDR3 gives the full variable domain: EAGVTQSPTHLIKTRGQQATLRCSPISGHTSVYWYQQALGLGLQFLLWYDEGEERNRGNFPPRFSGRQFPNYSSELNVNALELEDSALYLCASSYDRGDEKLFFGSGTQLSVL.

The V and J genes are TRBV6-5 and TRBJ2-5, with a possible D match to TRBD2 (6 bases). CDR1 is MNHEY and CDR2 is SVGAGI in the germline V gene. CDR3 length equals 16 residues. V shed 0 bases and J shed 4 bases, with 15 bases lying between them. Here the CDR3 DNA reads TGTGCCAGCAGTTACTCTGGGGCGGGGACGGGAGAGACCCAGTACTTC. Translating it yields CASSYSGAGTGETQYF.

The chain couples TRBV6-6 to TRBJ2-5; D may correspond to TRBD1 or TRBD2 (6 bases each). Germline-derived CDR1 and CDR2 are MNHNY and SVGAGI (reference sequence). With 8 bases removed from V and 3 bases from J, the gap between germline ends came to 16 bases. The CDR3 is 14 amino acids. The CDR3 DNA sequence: TGTGCCAGCGAGGCGGGGACAAATAAAGAGACCCAGTACTTC. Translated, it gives CASEAGTNKETQYF.

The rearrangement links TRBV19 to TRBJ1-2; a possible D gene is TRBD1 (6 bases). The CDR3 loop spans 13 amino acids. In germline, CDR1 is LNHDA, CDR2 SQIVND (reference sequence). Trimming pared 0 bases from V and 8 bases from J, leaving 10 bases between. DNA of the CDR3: TGTGCCAGTAGTATAGACAGGGGTGGCGGCTACACCTTC. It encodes CASSIDRGGGYTF.

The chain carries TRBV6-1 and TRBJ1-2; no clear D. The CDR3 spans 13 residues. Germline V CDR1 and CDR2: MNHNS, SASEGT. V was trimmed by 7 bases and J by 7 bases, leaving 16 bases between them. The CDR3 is CASTKDIPSGYTF. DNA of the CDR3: TGTGCCAGCACTAAAGACATCCCCAGTGGCTACACCTTC.

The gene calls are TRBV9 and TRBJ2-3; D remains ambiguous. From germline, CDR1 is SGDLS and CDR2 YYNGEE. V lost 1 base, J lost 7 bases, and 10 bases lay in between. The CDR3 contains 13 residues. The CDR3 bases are TGTGCCAGCAGCGTAAGAGAAGGGAATACGCAGTATTTT. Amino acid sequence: CASSVREGNTQYF.

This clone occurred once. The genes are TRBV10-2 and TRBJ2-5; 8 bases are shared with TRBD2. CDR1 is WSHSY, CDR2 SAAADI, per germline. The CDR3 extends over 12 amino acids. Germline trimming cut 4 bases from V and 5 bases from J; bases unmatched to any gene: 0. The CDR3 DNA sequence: TGCGCCAGCAGTGTAGCGGGGGAGACCCAGTACTTC. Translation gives CASSVAGETQYF.